This T cell receptor (beta chain) was recovered during a study of molecular identifiers for immune sequencing clone quantification. This clonotype has at least ten counts. TCRdb used MiXCR to reprocess the PCR reads, holding one entry per CDR3 protein. The sample contains a few hundred thousand distinct CDR3 sequences, about a fifth of which appear only once. This CDR3 has 14 residues. CDR1 MNHNY and CDR2 SVGAGI come from the germline V gene (reference sequence). V shed 2 bases and J shed 2 bases, with 7 bases lying between them. This chain joins TRBV6-6 and TRBJ1-5; D gene ambiguous. This clonotype was obtained from a human donor in good health. Some libraries in this study had Jurkat cell RNA spiked in. The specimen sequenced was naive CD8+ T cells from blood, with Jurkat cell RNA spiked in. Documented subset: FACS-sorted CD8+CD4-CCR7+CD45RA+ naive T cells. CDR3 loop: CASSYRARNQPQHF. CDR3 nucleotide sequence: TGTGCCAGCAGTTACCGAGCCCGCAATCAGCCCCAGCATTTT.